The 23 T cell receptor beta chains below were found in one sample sequenced in a study of blood T cell repertoires in COVID-19. Generated by immunoSEQ multiplex PCR, the TCRdb table keeps only in-frame clones and is missing some. The table lists 200,000 to 250,000 clones, approximately 80% of them singletons. Sequencing was performed on peripheral blood. These receptors all stem from a woman aged 18 to 35 with acute or convalescent COVID-19.

The V call is TRBV5-1, the J call TRBJ1-4; TRBD1 agrees at 7 bases. Per germline, CDR1 SGHRS and CDR2 YFSETQ. Trimming removed 4 bases from V and 4 bases from J; junction bases left unmatched: 4. CDR3 length: 14 amino acids. The CDR3: CASSKGQNNEKLFF. CDR3 in DNA: TGCGCCAGCAGCAAGGGACAGAATAATGAAAAACTGTTTTTT.

V is TRBV18 and J is TRBJ2-7; D unclear. The CDR3 length is 13 residues. Trimming took 0 bases from V and 3 from J, leaving 6 bases between them. Germline CDR1 KGHSH, CDR2 LQKENI. The DNA of the CDR3 is TGTGCCAGCTCACCACCGGGCCTCTACGAGCAGTACTTC. Translating it yields CASSPPGLYEQYF.

The J gene is TRBJ1-2, the V gene TRBV28, with TRBD1 matching 10 bases. The CDR3 is 14 residues long. CDR1 and CDR2 from the germline V gene are MDHEN and SYDVKM. J gave up 7 bases and V 4 bases, and 6 bases lay outside the gene matches. The CDR3: CASSSRGTGVGYTF. The CDR3 nucleotides are TGTGCCAGCAGTTCAAGAGGGACAGGGGTTGGCTACACCTTC.

To note about this clone: A much larger clone sits a single nucleotide away, making a read error possible. This chain uses TRBV7-2 with TRBJ2-5; 8 nucleotides match TRBD1. Germline V CDR1 and CDR2: SGHTA, FQGNSA. The V gene end was trimmed by 3 bases and the J gene end by 4 bases; junction bases not matched to a gene: 4. The CDR3 runs 14 residues. CDR3 DNA: TGTGCCAGCAGCTTCCAGGGGGCGGGAGAGACCCAGTACTTC. Its protein product is CASSFQGAGETQYF.

The rearrangement uses TRBV5-1 and TRBJ2-7, with D possibly TRBD2 on 6 matching bases. There are 14 residues in the CDR3. Deletions cut 4 bases from V and 4 bases from J, with 15 bases between. The germline V gene has CDR1 SGHRS and CDR2 YFSETQ. The CDR3 region is CASSKAQTRYEQYF. The CDR3 DNA follows: TGCGCCAGCAGCAAAGCCCAGACTAGATACGAGCAGTACTTC. Full variable domain (remainder filled in from reference TRBV5-1 and TRBJ2-7): KAGVTQTPRYLIKTRGQQVTLSCSPISGHRSVSWYQQTPGQGLQFLFEYFSETQRNKGNFPGRFSGRQFSNSRSEMNVSTLELGDSALYLCASSKAQTRYEQYFGPGTRLTVT.

The CDR3 loop is CAVGGGTSDEQYF. The CDR3 DNA sequence: TGTGCCGTCGGTGGCGGGACTAGTGACGAGCAGTACTTC. The rearrangement joins TRBV6-6 to TRBJ2-7; 8 bases map to TRBD2. V shed 11 bases and J 5 bases; nucleotides not matched to a gene: 11. CDR3 length: 13 amino acids. In germline, CDR1 is MNHNY, CDR2 SVGAGI (reference sequence).

The chain carries TRBV6-5 and TRBJ1-1, with D uncertain. The CDR3 length is 12 residues. Trimming left V 3 bases short and J 3 bases short, with 5 bases between. Germline assignment: CDR1 MNHEY and CDR2 SVGAGI. CDR3 DNA sequence: TGTGCCAGCAGTTATAGAGACACTGAAGCTTTCTTT. Amino acids: CASSYRDTEAFF.

This chain joins TRBV12-3 or TRBV12-4 and TRBJ1-1; D uncertain. The CDR3 contains 12 residues. V was trimmed by 3 bases and J by 6 bases, leaving 8 bases between them. CDR3 coding DNA: TGTGCCAGCAGTTTTGACTTTCCTGAAGCTTTCTTT. Protein sequence: CASSFDFPEAFF.

The J gene is TRBJ2-1, the V gene TRBV10-3; 7 bases map to TRBD2. Germline CDR1 and CDR2: ENHRY and SYGVKD. Trimming at V came to 6 bases and at J to 7 bases, leaving 15 bases not matched to a gene. The CDR3 has 16 amino acids. CDR3 sequence reads: CAISVGGESPWNEQFF. CDR3 nucleotides: TGTGCCATCAGCGTGGGGGGGGAGTCCCCGTGGAATGAGCAGTTCTTC.

This clone was observed a few times. V gene TRBV18 combines with J gene TRBJ1-1, with 8 bases aligning to TRBD1. The CDR3 sequence is 14 residues long. Unmatched junction bases numbered 9, after V lost 5 bases and J lost 7 bases. CDR1 and CDR2 (germline): KGHSH, LQKENI. This CDR3 is CASSGDRRLGEAFF. The CDR3 bases are TGTGCCAGCTCAGGGGACAGGAGGCTTGGTGAAGCTTTCTTT.

The rearrangement links TRBV11-2 to TRBJ2-7; 9 bases match TRBD1. There are 15 residues in the CDR3. Trimming at V came to 6 bases and at J to 2 bases, leaving 8 bases not matched to a gene. Per the germline V gene, CDR1 is SGHAT and CDR2 is FQNNGV. For the CDR3, the DNA is TGTGCCAGCAGAAGGCCGGGACAGGGCCCCTACGAGCAGTACTTC. This sequence encodes CASRRPGQGPYEQYF.

This sequence joins TRBV29-1 and TRBJ2-3; perhaps TRBD2 as D (6 bases). V was shortened by 4 bases and J by 3 bases, with 20 bases between the two germline ends. The CDR3 is 16 residues long. Germline CDR1 and CDR2: SQVTM and ANQGSEA. CDR3 protein: CSVAGMEGGLTDTQYF. CDR3 DNA: TGCAGCGTTGCTGGGATGGAGGGCGGATTAACAGATACGCAGTATTTT.

This clone appeared a few times. The rearrangement uses TRBV4-1 and TRBJ2-7; 14 bases are a match to TRBD2. CDR3 size: 15 residues. The V and J ends lost 4 bases and 4 bases, in that order; junction bases with no gene match: 3. CDR1 and CDR2 (germline): MGHRA, YSYEKL. The CDR3 DNA follows: TGCGCCAGCAGCCTGGGGACTAGCGGGAGTTACGAGCAGTACTTC. This encodes CASSLGTSGSYEQYF.

This clone was picked up one time. The CDR3, as DNA: TGTGCCACCAGTGAAACCGGGACTAGCTTAAATGAGCAGTTCTTC. Translating gives CATSETGTSLNEQFF. The chain joins TRBV24-1 to TRBJ2-1, with TRBD2 identical over 9 bases. The junction had 7 bases not matched to a gene; V was cut back by 4 bases and J by 7 bases. The CDR3 sequence is 15 residues long. Germline loops: CDR1 KGHDR, CDR2 SFDVKD.

The J gene is TRBJ1-2, the V gene TRBV21-1; TRBD1, the table's D call, was not compared with the DNA. TRBV21-1 is described as a pseudogene. The CDR3 sequence is 16 residues long. The CDR3 region is CASSSGSEGKLDGYTF. The CDR3 bases are TGTGCCAGCAGTTCAGGATCTGAAGGTAAGCTGGATGGCTACACCTTC.

The J gene is TRBJ2-4, the V gene TRBV7-9, with D unclear. Germline V lookup: CDR1 SEHNR, CDR2 FQNEAQ (reference sequence). The CDR3 contains 14 residues. Trimming left V 6 bases short and J 0 bases short, with 9 bases between. The CDR3, as DNA: TGTGCCAGCAGTTTCAGAACAGCCAAAAACATTCAGTACTTC. This gives the protein CASSFRTAKNIQYF.

This clone showed up just a few times. The chain carries TRBV11-3 and TRBJ2-1; TRBD2 matches 7 bases. V was clipped by 1 base and J by 6 bases; unmatched bases: 9. The V gene's germline CDR1 is SGHNT and CDR2 YENEEA. This CDR3 has 16 residues. This CDR3 reads CASSLGDSGGANEQFF. In nucleotides, the CDR3 is TGTGCCAGCAGCTTAGGAGACTCGGGAGGCGCCAATGAGCAGTTCTTC.

The sample holds a few counts of this clone. For the CDR3, the DNA is TGCGCCAGCAGCCAAGGGACTAGCGGGATCTTCAATGAGCAGTTCTTC. It specifies CASSQGTSGIFNEQFF. This chain connects TRBV4-3 to TRBJ2-1; 12 bases are a match to TRBD2. The CDR3 is 16 amino acids. The V gene end was trimmed by 1 base and the J gene end by 6 bases; junction bases not matched to a gene: 4. The germline CDR1 and CDR2 sequences are LGHNA and YSLEER.

The chain combines TRBV9 with TRBJ2-6; 8 positions match TRBD1. Trimming cost V 4 bases and J 3 bases; bases outside gene matches: 9. CDR3 length: 17 amino acids. Germline V gene lookup returns CDR1 SGDLS and CDR2 YYNGEE. CDR3: CASSNRQGKFGANVLTF. The DNA for the CDR3 is TGTGCCAGCAGCAACCGACAGGGGAAGTTTGGGGCCAACGTCCTGACTTTC. The full variable domain, with the rest looked up from reference TRBV9 and TRBJ2-6, is DSGVTQTPKHLITATGQRVTLRCSPRSGDLSVYWYQQSLDQGLQFLIQYYNGEERAKGNILERFSAQQFPDLHSELNLSSLELGDSALYFCASSNRQGKFGANVLTFGAGSRLTVL.

The chain is built from TRBV27 and TRBJ2-1, with 10 bases fitting TRBD2. Looked up from germline, CDR1 is MNHEY and CDR2 is SMNVEV (reference sequence). The CDR3 is 18 amino acids. Trimming cost V 2 bases and J 1 base; bases outside gene matches: 8. The CDR3 DNA is TGTGCCAGCAGTTTAGCGTCTAGCGGGAGTCAATCCTACAATGAGCAGTTCTTC. Its translation: CASSLASSGSQSYNEQFF.

The chain employs TRBV4-3 and TRBJ2-7, with TRBD2 matching 9 bases. CDR1 is LGHNA and CDR2 is YSLEER in the germline V gene. This CDR3 has 16 amino acids. The ends lost 0 bases at V and 3 bases at J; junction bases unmatched: 6. The CDR3 nucleotides are TGCGCCAGCAGCCAAGATATGGCGGGAGGGTTCTACGAGCAGTACTTC. This sequence encodes CASSQDMAGGFYEQYF.

The rearrangement joins TRBV30 to TRBJ1-3; perhaps TRBD1 as D (6 bases). The ends were cut back, 4 bases at V and 2 bases at J, with 9 bases in the middle. This CDR3 is built from 13 residues. Germline V lookup: CDR1 GTSNPN, CDR2 SVGIG (reference sequence). CDR3 sequence: CAWTRDTGNTIYF. The CDR3 bases are TGTGCCTGGACCCGGGACACTGGAAACACCATATATTTT.

This chain connects TRBV27 to TRBJ2-2; a weak D match, TRBD2 (5 bases). Germline-derived CDR1 and CDR2 are MNHEY and SMNVEV (reference sequence). The length of the CDR3 is 15 residues. V was cut by 4 bases and J by 5 bases, with 14 bases left in between. DNA of the CDR3: TGTGCCAGCAGTTCGGGGAGTTGGTTGACCGGGGAGCTGTTTTTT. Translating gives CASSSGSWLTGELFF.